The following is a T cell receptor (beta chain) sequence with its context. There are a few counts of this clonotype. What antigen it recognizes has not been identified. Per-base quality was not reported, and no clone a single base away is much larger than it. This sample stems from a study of response to subunit inactivated influenza vaccine (dated by TCRdb to the late 2010s). Broadly, across the study: The study used deep quantitative T cell receptor repertoire profiling to track responses to a trivalent subunit inactivated influenza vaccine. Study-wide findings and limitations: According to the authors, only a limited number of new T cells may be recruited by each seasonal influenza vaccination.

What this sample's time point label stands for: 45 days after influenza vaccine administration. The CDR3 sequence holds 15 residues, the cysteine and phenylalanine included. Of all the DNA, just the CDR3 is kept, 45 bases in frame from base 1. For CDR1 and CDR2, the germline V gene lists MNHNS and SASEGT. Trimming removed 8 bases from V and 1 base from J, leaving 18 bases between the germline ends. Library prep was done by RT-PCR. The reads were generated on an Illumina HiSeq 2500. TCRdb cleaned the public reads at Q25 with fastp, built clones with MiXCR and kept in-frame beta chains. Here each entry gathers all rows of one CDR3 protein and keeps the most common genes and DNA. The sample data list roughly 460,000 distinct CDR3 sequences, and 9.5% to 13% of these were observed just once. Of the sample, around 12% falls within the top ten clones.

The sequenced sample was PBMCs from blood, obtained 35 to 45 days after vaccination. The origin of this receptor is a man aged 45-65 years who received an inactivated influenza vaccine. Donor details come from another sample of the same person, matched by shared clones. The V and J segments used are TRBV6-1 and TRBJ2-7; the D gene is perhaps TRBD2, on 5 matching bases. Here is the DNA: TGTGCCAGCGGCTCGTCCGGGATGGCTTCCTACGAGCAGTACTTC. Translated, it reads CASGSSGMASYEQYF.